The next 27 T cell receptor beta chains were all read from a single sample in a study of response to subunit inactivated influenza vaccine. TCRdb passed the RT-PCR reads through MiXCR, listing each CDR3 protein once. The data show more than 500,000 distinct CDR3 sequences, with 11% seen just once and approximately 11% held by the top ten. These data also formed part of another study, on T cells expressing NK-cell markers. From that second work: A 5'RACE template switching approach incorporating UMIs was used to make TCR beta cDNA.

Here the sequenced sample was PBMCs from blood, taken on the day of vaccination. Receptors originate from a man aged 50 or older who received an inactivated influenza vaccine.

The table lists this clonotype with a few counts. This chain uses TRBV29-1 with TRBJ1-4; TRBD1 might be the D (5 bases). From germline, CDR1 is SQVTM and CDR2 ANQGSEA. Trimming removed 4 bases at V and 2 bases at J, with 8 bases between. CDR3 size: 13 residues. This CDR3 reads CSVGGITNEKLFF. CDR3 sequence (DNA): TGCAGCGTTGGGGGGATTACTAATGAAAAACTGTTTTTT.

This clonotype was counted only a few times. One end of the junction fails to match germline, which may point to a read error. The rearrangement joins TRBV28 to TRBJ2-1; no clear D. This CDR3 comprises 14 residues. The germline gives CDR1 MDHEN, CDR2 SYDVKM. The CDR3 region is CASSPHDSDNEQFF. CDR3 coding DNA: TGTGCCAGCAGTCCACACGACTCCGACAATGAGCAGTTCTTC.

The DNA of the CDR3 is TGCAGTGCTAGAAGAGGGGACTATCAGCCCCAGCATTTT. Its translation is CSARRGDYQPQHF. The chain carries TRBV20-1 and TRBJ1-5; D might be TRBD1 (5 bases). Trimming removed 2 bases from V and 5 bases from J, with 10 bases in between. The CDR3 consists of 13 residues. Germline V gives CDR1 DFQATT, CDR2 SNEGSKA (reference sequence).

This chain links TRBV10-3 with TRBJ2-3, with D perhaps being TRBD1 or TRBD2 (5 bases each). Trimming took off 4 bases at V and 4 bases at J, with 15 bases between the two ends. From germline, CDR1 is ENHRY and CDR2 SYGVKD. The CDR3 has 15 amino acids. CDR3 amino acids: CAISGGTPGADTQYF. For the CDR3, the DNA is TGTGCCATCAGTGGTGGGACGCCTGGTGCAGATACGCAGTATTTT.

V is TRBV6-2 or TRBV6-3 and J is TRBJ2-7; D may be TRBD1 or TRBD2 (6 bases each). The CDR3 loop spans 16 amino acids. CDR1 and CDR2 from the germline V gene are MNHEY and SVGEGT. Trimming shortened V by 6 bases and J by 2 bases, and 20 bases separated the two germline ends. The CDR3 loop is CASSRGPGAFPYEQYF. CDR3 DNA sequence: TGTGCCAGCAGCAGGGGTCCGGGGGCATTTCCCTACGAGCAGTACTTC.

This clonotype appeared a few times. The chain is built from TRBV5-1 and TRBJ2-7, with TRBD2 as a possible D gene (5 bases). The V and J ends lost 0 bases and 5 bases respectively, with 15 bases between them. Per the germline V gene, CDR1 is SGHRS and CDR2 is YFSETQ. The CDR3 runs 15 residues. CDR3 nucleotides: TGCGCCAGCAGCTTGGAGGGCCAGCGGTATGACGAGCAGTACTTC. This translates into CASSLEGQRYDEQYF.

The chain links TRBV6-4 to TRBJ2-3; a possible D gene is TRBD2 (6 bases). Per germline, CDR1 MRHNA and CDR2 SNTAGT. The V end lost 4 bases, the J end lost 5 bases, and 16 bases lay between the germline ends. This CDR3 spans 15 amino acids. The CDR3 DNA reads as TGTGCCAGCAGTGTCTCGGGGGTGACCCGAGATACGCAGTATTTT. Amino acid sequence: CASSVSGVTRDTQYF.

Ten or more counts support this clonotype. This CDR3 is CASSHPGQPYNQPQHF. The CDR3 DNA reads TGCGCCAGCAGCCACCCGGGACAGCCTTACAATCAGCCCCAGCATTTT. The chain has TRBV4-1 and TRBJ1-5; 7 bases line up with TRBD1. After removal of 3 bases from V and 3 bases from J, the junction contained 8 bases not matched to a gene. CDR3 size: 16 residues. Per the germline V gene, CDR1 is MGHRA and CDR2 is YSYEKL.

This clonotype has just a few counts. The chain has TRBV7-2 and TRBJ2-3; 7 nucleotides align to TRBD2. The CDR3 runs 15 residues. Germline V CDR1 and CDR2: SGHTA, FQGNSA. V lost 5 bases, J lost 4 bases, and 9 bases stayed unmatched. For the CDR3, the DNA is TGTGCCAGCAGCATCAGCGGGGTGGGTTCAGATACGCAGTATTTT. Translated, it gives CASSISGVGSDTQYF.

The sample holds a few counts of this clonotype. V is TRBV10-3 and J is TRBJ2-1; 9 positions match TRBD2. V was pared by 7 bases and J by 0 bases, with 7 bases of the junction left unmatched. Germline-derived CDR1 and CDR2 are ENHRY and SYGVKD. The CDR3 sequence is 16 residues long. CDR3 nucleotide sequence: TGTGCCATCACCCGGACTAGCGAAAGCTCCTACAATGAGCAGTTCTTC. This codes for CAITRTSESSYNEQFF.

V and J are TRBV3-1 and TRBJ1-5, with 9 positions matching TRBD1. Looked up from germline, CDR1 is LGHDT and CDR2 is YNNKEL (reference sequence). J lost 2 bases, V lost 1 base, and 12 bases had no gene match. The CDR3 loop spans 19 amino acids. CDR3 sequence (DNA): TGTGCCAGCAGCCAAGGGACCTACAGGGGGCGCTTGGGCAATCAGCCCCAGCATTTT. It specifies CASSQGTYRGRLGNQPQHF.

The table lists this clonotype with a few counts. The rearrangement links TRBV7-9 to TRBJ2-7; D possibly corresponds to TRBD2 (6 bases). V was trimmed by 4 bases and J by 6 bases, leaving 16 bases between them. Germline CDR1 reads SEHNR; CDR2 reads FQNEAQ (reference sequence). This CDR3 spans 14 amino acids. The CDR3 sequence is CASSSEAGPREQYF. CDR3 in DNA: TGTGCCAGCAGCTCTGAGGCGGGACCCCGCGAGCAGTACTTC.

This clonotype was recorded a few times. V usage is TRBV25-1 and J usage is TRBJ2-5; TRBD1 is a possible D gene (6 bases). V was pared by 1 base and J by 5 bases, with 14 bases between. The CDR3 sequence is 15 residues long. Looked up from germline, CDR1 is MGHDK and CDR2 is SYGVNS. The CDR3 region has the DNA TGTGCCAGCAGTGAATTAAGGGGGTCTCACGAGACCCAGTACTTC. Its protein is CASSELRGSHETQYF.

This clonotype was observed a handful of times. This chain links TRBV15 with TRBJ2-2; D gene unclear. The V gene's germline CDR1 is LNHNV and CDR2 YYDKDF (reference sequence). This CDR3 is 16 amino acids long. The V gene lost 4 bases and the J gene lost 1 base, with 13 bases spanning the gap. The CDR3 protein is CATSNGSFWNTGELFF. The CDR3 DNA reads as TGTGCCACCAGCAATGGAAGCTTCTGGAACACCGGGGAGCTGTTTTTT.

V and J are TRBV6-1 and TRBJ1-3; no reliable D call. Trimming shortened V by 2 bases and J by 8 bases, and 7 bases separated the two germline ends. The CDR3 extends over 12 amino acids. Germline values: CDR1 MNHNS, CDR2 SASEGT. The CDR3 here is CASSESEYTIYF. The CDR3 bases are TGTGCCAGCAGTGAATCGGAATACACCATATATTTT.

The V call is TRBV18, the J call TRBJ2-7; 7 bases align to TRBD1. The germline CDR1 and CDR2 sequences are KGHSH and LQKENI. With 4 bases clipped from V and 2 bases from J, the junction kept 5 bases outside the gene matches. This CDR3 spans 14 amino acids. CDR3 residues: CASSQMGQPYEQYF. The CDR3 bases are TGTGCCAGCTCACAAATGGGACAGCCCTACGAGCAGTACTTC.

This clonotype showed up just a few times. The chain uses TRBV6-5 and TRBJ1-3; D call uncertain. This CDR3 is 14 amino acids long. V was cut by 2 bases and J by 1 base, with 6 bases left in between. Germline values: CDR1 MNHEY, CDR2 SVGAGI. Here the CDR3 reads CASSYKLSGNTIYF. As DNA, the CDR3 is TGTGCCAGCAGTTACAAACTTTCTGGAAACACCATATATTTT.

The sample holds a few counts of this clonotype. The chain uses TRBV10-3 and TRBJ2-7; D remains ambiguous. Germline CDR1 and CDR2: ENHRY and SYGVKD. V was cut by 6 bases and J by 0 bases, with 18 bases left in between. There are 16 residues in the CDR3. The CDR3 reads CAISLMQATSSYEQYF. CDR3 DNA sequence: TGTGCCATCAGCTTGATGCAGGCGACGAGCTCCTACGAGCAGTACTTC.

V gene TRBV7-2 combines with J gene TRBJ2-7; TRBD2 matches 11 bases. The CDR3 sequence is 14 residues long. Trimming took 5 bases from V and 7 from J; bases not matched to a gene: 7. The germline V gene has CDR1 SGHTA and CDR2 FQGNSA. The CDR3 is CASSTSGTSGEQYF. The CDR3 bases are TGTGCCAGCAGCACCTCCGGGACTAGCGGTGAGCAGTACTTC.

There are a few counts of this clonotype. The V and J genes are TRBV5-1 and TRBJ2-3; perhaps TRBD1 as D (6 bases). Per germline, CDR1 SGHRS and CDR2 YFSETQ. CDR3 length: 16 amino acids. Trimming removed 0 bases from V and 3 bases from J, with 14 bases in between. The CDR3 DNA sequence: TGCGCCAGCAGCTTGGTAGGGGGATATCCAACAGATACGCAGTATTTT. It yields the protein CASSLVGGYPTDTQYF.

The J gene is TRBJ2-3, the V gene TRBV6-1; 9 bases are a match to TRBD1. Germline V gene lookup returns CDR1 MNHNS and CDR2 SASEGT. This CDR3 contains 15 residues. Trimming at V came to 6 bases and at J to 1 base, leaving 5 bases not matched to a gene. CDR3 residues: CASSQRQGGTDTQYF. For the CDR3, the DNA is TGTGCCAGCAGCCAACGACAGGGGGGCACAGATACGCAGTATTTT.

This chain uses TRBV27 with TRBJ1-1; 8 bases fit TRBD1. CDR3 length: 15 amino acids. Germline values: CDR1 MNHEY, CDR2 SMNVEV (reference sequence). J was trimmed by 6 bases and V by 2 bases; bases with no gene match: 8. The CDR3 coding sequence is TGTGCCAGCAGTTTAGCTCGGACAGGGTCTTCTGAAGCTTTCTTT. Amino acid sequence: CASSLARTGSSEAFF.

The CDR3 spells CASSVGRTNTGELFF. CDR3 nucleotides: TGTGCCAGCAGCGTCGGCAGGACAAACACCGGGGAGCTGTTTTTT. This chain connects TRBV12-3 or TRBV12-4 to TRBJ2-2; D may be TRBD1 (5 bases). V was trimmed by 6 bases and J by 2 bases, leaving 13 bases between them. The length of the CDR3 is 15 residues.

This clonotype was recorded many times. The chain couples TRBV7-8 to TRBJ2-5; 14 positions match TRBD2. Germline CDR1 and CDR2: SGHVS and FQNEAQ. Trimming took 5 bases from V and 0 from J; bases not matched to a gene: 5. The CDR3 sequence is 17 residues long. CDR3 coding DNA: TGTGCCAGCAGCACCCGGACTAGCGGGGGGAACCAAGAGACCCAGTACTTC. Translated: CASSTRTSGGNQETQYF.

This clonotype was seen a few times. The genes are TRBV29-1 and TRBJ2-3; 8 positions agree with TRBD2. V trimming: 0 bases; J trimming: 9 bases; junction bases outside the gene matches: 14. From germline, CDR1 is SQVTM and CDR2 ANQGSEA. CDR3 length: 16 amino acids. The CDR3 spells CSVEDPGTSGWRTQYF. The CDR3 DNA follows: TGCAGCGTTGAAGACCCCGGGACTAGTGGTTGGCGGACGCAGTATTTT.

V gene TRBV3-1 combines with J gene TRBJ1-2; the match to TRBD1 covers 12 bases. Germline CDR1 reads LGHDT; CDR2 reads YNNKEL (reference sequence). J was trimmed by 6 bases and V by 5 bases; bases with no gene match: 13. There are 17 residues in the CDR3. In DNA, the CDR3 is TGTGCCAGCAGCTATTCCGGGACAGGGGGCGCTGGGGATGGCTACACCTTC. This gives the protein CASSYSGTGGAGDGYTF.

The rearrangement links TRBV7-9 to TRBJ2-1; the D gene is possibly TRBD1 (7 bases). This CDR3 is 13 amino acids long. Germline CDR1 reads SEHNR; CDR2 reads FQNEAQ (reference sequence). The V end lost 8 bases, the J end lost 7 bases, and 15 bases lay between the germline ends. The CDR3 DNA is TGTGCCAGCCCTGTGGAGGGGGCGAATGAGCAGTTCTTC. The encoded protein is CASPVEGANEQFF.